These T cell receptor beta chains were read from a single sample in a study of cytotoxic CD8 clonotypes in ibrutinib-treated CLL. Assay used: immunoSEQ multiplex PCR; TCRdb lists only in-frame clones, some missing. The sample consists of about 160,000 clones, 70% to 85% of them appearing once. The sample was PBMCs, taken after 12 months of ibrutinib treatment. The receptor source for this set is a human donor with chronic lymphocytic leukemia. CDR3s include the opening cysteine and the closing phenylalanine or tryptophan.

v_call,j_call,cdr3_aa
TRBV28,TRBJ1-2,CASSAEGAYGYTF
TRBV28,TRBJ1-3,CASSLGGASGNTIYF
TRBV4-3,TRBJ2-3,CASSQGSRTGIGDTQYF
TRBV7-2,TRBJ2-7,CASRKQAQGEQYF
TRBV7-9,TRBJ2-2,CASSREQGRTGELFF
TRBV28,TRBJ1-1,CASSSGGSDTEAFF
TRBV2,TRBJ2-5,CASSPRSGTQYF
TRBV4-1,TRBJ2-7,CASSVTLASTSYEQYF
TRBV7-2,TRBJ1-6,CASSFITGRIYNSPLHF
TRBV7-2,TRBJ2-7,CASSLEGGRSYEQYF
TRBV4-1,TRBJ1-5,CASSSGKTGQGDIQPQHF
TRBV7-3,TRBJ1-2,CASSSQVGGYTF
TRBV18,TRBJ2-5,CASSPRGETQYF
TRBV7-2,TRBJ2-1,CASSTDSGILTQFF
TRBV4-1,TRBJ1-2,CASSQGYSLNYGYTF
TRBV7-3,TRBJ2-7,CASSFRGTGEQYF
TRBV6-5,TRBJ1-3,CASSYSEPSSGNTIYF
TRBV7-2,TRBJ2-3,CASSLAITQGDTQYF
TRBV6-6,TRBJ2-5,CASSPPLAGGRETQYF
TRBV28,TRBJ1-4,CASSLGGSRSEKLFF
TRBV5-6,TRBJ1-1,CASSDGRETEAFF
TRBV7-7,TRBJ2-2,CASSSASGGTGELFF
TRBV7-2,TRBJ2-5,CASSLGGLGGRETQYF
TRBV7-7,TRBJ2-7,CASSPGGLGYEQYF
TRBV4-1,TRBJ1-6,CASSQVGNSPLHF
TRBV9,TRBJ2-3,CASSETDRGRRTDTQYF
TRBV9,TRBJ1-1,CASSPYFPNTEAFF
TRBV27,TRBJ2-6,CASSPPAGANVLTF
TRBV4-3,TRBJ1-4,CASSQVGGFPGKLFF
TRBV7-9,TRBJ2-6,CASSPLRGPSSGANVLTF
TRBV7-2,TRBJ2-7,CASSLVAGGAGYEQYF
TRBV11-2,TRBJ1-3,CASSAAYRGGGNTIYF
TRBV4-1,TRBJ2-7,CASSQGNREAYEQYF
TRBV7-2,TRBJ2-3,CASSSKTGSTDTQYF
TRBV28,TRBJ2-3,CASSSRTSGRALDTQYF
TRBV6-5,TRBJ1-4,CASSYEPGPEKLFF
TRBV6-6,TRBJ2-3,CASNDRAVGTDTQYF
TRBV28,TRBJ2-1,CASSSAGGGRYYNEQFF
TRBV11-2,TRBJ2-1,CASSLGREIGEQFF
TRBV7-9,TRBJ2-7,CASSWTGLYEQYF
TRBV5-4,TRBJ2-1,CASSLSRNEQFF
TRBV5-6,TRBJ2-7,CASSGLATYEQYF
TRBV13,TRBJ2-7,CASSLLTAGTSYEQYF
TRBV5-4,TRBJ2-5,CASSGQGWETQYF
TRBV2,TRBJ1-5,CASSEASGKQPQHF
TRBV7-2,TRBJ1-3,CASSLVRGHLSGNTIYF
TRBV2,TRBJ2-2,CASGGGELFF
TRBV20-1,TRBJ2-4,CSARTGPIQYF
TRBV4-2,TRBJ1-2,CASSQDVGENYGYTF
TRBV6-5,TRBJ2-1,CASRAGTGGFDEQFF
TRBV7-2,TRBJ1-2,CASSGGLFYGYTF
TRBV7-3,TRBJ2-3,CASSPLQDTQYF
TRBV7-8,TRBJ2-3,CASRPMGRGTDTQYF